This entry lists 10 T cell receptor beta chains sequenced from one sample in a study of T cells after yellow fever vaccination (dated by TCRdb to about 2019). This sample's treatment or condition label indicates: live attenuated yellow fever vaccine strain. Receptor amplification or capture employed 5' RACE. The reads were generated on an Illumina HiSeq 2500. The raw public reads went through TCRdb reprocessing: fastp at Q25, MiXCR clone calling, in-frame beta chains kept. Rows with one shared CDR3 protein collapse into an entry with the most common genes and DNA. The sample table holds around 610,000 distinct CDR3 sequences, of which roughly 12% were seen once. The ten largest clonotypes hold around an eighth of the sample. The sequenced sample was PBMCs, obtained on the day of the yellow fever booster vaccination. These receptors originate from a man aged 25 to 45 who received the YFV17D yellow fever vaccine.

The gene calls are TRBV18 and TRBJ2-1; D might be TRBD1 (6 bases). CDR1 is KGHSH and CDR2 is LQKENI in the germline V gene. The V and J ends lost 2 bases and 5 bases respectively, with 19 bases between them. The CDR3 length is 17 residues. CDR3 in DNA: TGTGCCAGCTCACCAAGGAGGACAGATCGTTTAAACAATGAGCAGTTCTTC. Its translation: CASSPRRTDRLNNEQFF.

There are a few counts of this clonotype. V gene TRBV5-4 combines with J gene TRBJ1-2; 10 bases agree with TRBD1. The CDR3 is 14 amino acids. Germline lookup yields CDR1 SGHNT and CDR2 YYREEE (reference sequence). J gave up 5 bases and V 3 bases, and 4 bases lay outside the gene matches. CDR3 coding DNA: TGTGCCAGCAGCTCGGGACAGGGGAGGTATGGCTACACCTTC. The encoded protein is CASSSGQGRYGYTF. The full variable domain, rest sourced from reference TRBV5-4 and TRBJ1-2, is ETGVTQSPTHLIKTRGQQVTLRCSSQSGHNTVSWYQQALGQGPQFIFQYYREEENGRGNFPPRFSGLQFPNYSSELNVNALELDDSALYLCASSSGQGRYGYTFGSGTRLTVV.

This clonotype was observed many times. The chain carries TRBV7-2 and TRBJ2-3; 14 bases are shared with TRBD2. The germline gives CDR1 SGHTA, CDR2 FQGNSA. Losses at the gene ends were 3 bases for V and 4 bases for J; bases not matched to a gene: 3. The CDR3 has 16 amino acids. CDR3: CASSLGLAGEADTQYF. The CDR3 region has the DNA TGTGCCAGCAGCTTGGGACTAGCGGGAGAAGCAGATACGCAGTATTTT. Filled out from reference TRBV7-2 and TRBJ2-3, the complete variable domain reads GAGVSQSPSNKVTEKGKDVELRCDPISGHTALYWYRQSLGQGLEFLIYFQGNSAPDKSGLPSDRFSAERTGGSVSTLTIQRTQQEDSAVYLCASSLGLAGEADTQYFGPGTRLTVL.

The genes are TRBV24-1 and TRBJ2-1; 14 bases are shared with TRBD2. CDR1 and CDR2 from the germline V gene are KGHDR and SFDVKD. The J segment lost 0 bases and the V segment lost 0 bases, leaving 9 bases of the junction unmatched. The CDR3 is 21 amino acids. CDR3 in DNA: TGTGCCACCAGTGATTTGGGGCCGGGACTAGCGGGAGAAAACTCCTACAATGAGCAGTTCTTC. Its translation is CATSDLGPGLAGENSYNEQFF.

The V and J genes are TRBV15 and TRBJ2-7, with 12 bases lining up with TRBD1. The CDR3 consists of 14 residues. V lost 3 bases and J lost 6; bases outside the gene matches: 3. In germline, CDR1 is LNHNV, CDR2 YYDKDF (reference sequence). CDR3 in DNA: TGTGCCACCAGCAGGGGACAGGGGGCTGGCGAGCAGTACTTC. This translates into CATSRGQGAGEQYF.

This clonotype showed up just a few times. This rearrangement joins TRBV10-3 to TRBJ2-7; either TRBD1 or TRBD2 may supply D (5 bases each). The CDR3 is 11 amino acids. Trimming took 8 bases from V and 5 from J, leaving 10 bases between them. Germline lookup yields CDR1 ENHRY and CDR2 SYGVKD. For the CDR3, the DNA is TGTGCCATCCAACGAGGGGACGAGCAGTACTTC. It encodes CAIQRGDEQYF.

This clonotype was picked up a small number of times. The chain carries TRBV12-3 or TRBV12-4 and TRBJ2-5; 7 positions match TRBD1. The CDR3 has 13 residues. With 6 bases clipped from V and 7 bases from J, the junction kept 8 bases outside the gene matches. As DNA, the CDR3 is TGTGCCAGCAGCACGGACAGGCTGTCGACCCAGTACTTC. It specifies CASSTDRLSTQYF.

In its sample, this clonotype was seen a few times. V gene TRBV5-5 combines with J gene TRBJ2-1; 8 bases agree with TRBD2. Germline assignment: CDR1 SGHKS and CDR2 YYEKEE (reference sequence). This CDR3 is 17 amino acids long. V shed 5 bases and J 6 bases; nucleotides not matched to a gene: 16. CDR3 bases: TGTGCCAGCAGGTCCCCCCCGGGACTAGTAACCTTCAATGAGCAGTTCTTC. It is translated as CASRSPPGLVTFNEQFF.

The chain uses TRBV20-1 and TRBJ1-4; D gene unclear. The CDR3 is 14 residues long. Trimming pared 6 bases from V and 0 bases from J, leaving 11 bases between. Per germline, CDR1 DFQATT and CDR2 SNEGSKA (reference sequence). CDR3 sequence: CSANRAATNEKLFF. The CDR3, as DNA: TGCAGTGCCAATAGGGCCGCAACTAATGAAAAACTGTTTTTT.

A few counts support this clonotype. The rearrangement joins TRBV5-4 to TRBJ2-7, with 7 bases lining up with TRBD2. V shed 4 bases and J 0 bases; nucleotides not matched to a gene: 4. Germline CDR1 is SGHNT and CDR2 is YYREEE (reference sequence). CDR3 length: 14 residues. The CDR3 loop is CASSAREGSYEQYF. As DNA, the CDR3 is TGTGCCAGCAGCGCAAGGGAGGGCTCCTACGAGCAGTACTTC.